Included here is one T cell receptor (beta chain) sequence, with context. This clonotype was picked up many times. Its antigen is unknown. One base away there is no much larger clone; base qualities are not given. Trimming accounts for 3 bases at V and 3 bases at J, while the number of junction bases matched to no gene is 12. Its CDR3 holds 18 amino acids, cysteine through phenylalanine. Only the CDR3 DNA stays, 54 bases, in frame from base 1. The CDR1 and CDR2 encoded by the germline V gene are SGHDN and FVKESK. These reads were obtained on an Illumina HiSeq 2500. Quantitative 5'-RACE with molecular barcodes was the method used to prepare the TCR beta libraries. Per the original workflow: A new computational method, built on a probabilistic model of VDJ rearrangement, was used to identify disease-linked TCR variants. Clones were called with MiXCR by TCRdb after fastp trimmed the public reads at Q25, and only in-frame beta chains were retained. CDR3 protein sequences are deduplicated, and each keeps its most common genes and DNA. These V and J calls rely on TCRdb rather than the paper's analysis. This sample holds 230,000 or so distinct CDR3 sequences; 15% to 20% were observed only once. Roughly 34% of the sample is in the top ten clones.

The data belong to a study of CD8 T cells in ankylosing spondylitis listed by TCRdb under 2017. Notes on the research overall: To find TCR variants linked to disease, the study profiled T cell receptor beta repertoires in ankylosing spondylitis patients and healthy donors. The full study cohort was made up of approximately 27 ankylosing spondylitis patients and some 100 healthy donors. Peripheral blood samples were taken, and synovial fluid was additionally collected from ankylosing spondylitis patients. The paper as a whole reports these results and caveats: According to the report, matched synovial fluid samples from ankylosing spondylitis patients were significantly enriched for the disease-linked clones. The disease-linked clones showed a CD8+ phenotype and occurred at relatively low frequencies in peripheral blood. Blood from ankylosing spondylitis patients appeared to be characterized by a TCR beta motif composed of eight highly homologous amino acid variants. Some of the motif variants had been reported before in the synovial fluid and blood of reactive arthritis patients, a finding that suggests common disease-initiation mechanisms.

The sample comprised blood, either unsorted or a sorted T cell fraction (not recorded which). The chain links TRBV14 with TRBJ2-1, and TRBD2 aligns with 9 junction nucleotides. The source is a male donor with ankylosing spondylitis or in good health (not recorded which). The CDR3 region: CASSQGSGGLADYNEQFF. DNA sequence: TGTGCCAGCAGCCAGGGAAGCGGGGGACTAGCCGACTACAATGAGCAGTTCTTC.